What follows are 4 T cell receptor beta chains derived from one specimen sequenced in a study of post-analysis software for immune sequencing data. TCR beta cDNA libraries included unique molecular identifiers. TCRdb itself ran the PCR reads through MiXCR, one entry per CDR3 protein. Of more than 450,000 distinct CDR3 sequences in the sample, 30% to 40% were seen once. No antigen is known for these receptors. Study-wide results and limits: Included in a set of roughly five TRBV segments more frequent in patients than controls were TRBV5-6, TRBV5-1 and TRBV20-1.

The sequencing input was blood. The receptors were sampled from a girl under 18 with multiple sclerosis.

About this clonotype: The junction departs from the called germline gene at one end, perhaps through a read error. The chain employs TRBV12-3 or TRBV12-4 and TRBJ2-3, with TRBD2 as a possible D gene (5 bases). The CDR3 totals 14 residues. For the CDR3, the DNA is TGTGCCAGCACCCTTTCAGCGGCCACAGATACGGAGTATTTT. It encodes CASTLSAATDTEYF.

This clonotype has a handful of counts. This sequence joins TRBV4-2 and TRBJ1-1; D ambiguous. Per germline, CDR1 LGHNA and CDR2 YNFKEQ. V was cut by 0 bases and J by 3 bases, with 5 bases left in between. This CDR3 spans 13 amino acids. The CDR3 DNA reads TGTGCCAGCAGCCAAGAGGCGTACACTGAAGCTTTCTTT. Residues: CASSQEAYTEAFF.

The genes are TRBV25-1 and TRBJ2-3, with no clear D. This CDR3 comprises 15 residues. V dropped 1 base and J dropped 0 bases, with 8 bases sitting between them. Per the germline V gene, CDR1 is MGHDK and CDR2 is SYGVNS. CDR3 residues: CASSELGSSTDTQYF. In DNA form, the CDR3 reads TGTGCCAGCAGTGAATTGGGCAGCAGCACAGATACGCAGTATTTT.

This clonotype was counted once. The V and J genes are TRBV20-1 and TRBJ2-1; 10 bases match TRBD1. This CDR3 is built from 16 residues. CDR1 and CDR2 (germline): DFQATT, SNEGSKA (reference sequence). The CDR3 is CNALTHRDRGLREQFF. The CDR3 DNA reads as TGCAATGCACTTACCCACCGGGACAGGGGATTGAGGGAGCAGTTCTTC.